The sequence of this T cell receptor (beta chain) was determined in a study of blood T cells in healthy people across ages. Trimming took 5 bases from V and 8 from J, leaving 16 bases between them. This CDR3 comprises 14 residues. Looked up from germline, CDR1 is SGHTA and CDR2 is FQGNSA. A J-beta primer mix and a sample-barcoded 5' primer were used in a second PCR of roughly 6 to 11 cycles. TCRdb independently ran MiXCR on the 5' RACE reads; one entry per CDR3 protein. The repertoire holds hundreds of thousands of distinct CDR3 sequences, about 51% seen once, with roughly 14% in the top ten. The table lists this clonotype with many counts.

The origin of this receptor is a woman at least 80 years old in good health. The chain uses TRBV7-2 and TRBJ2-1; D is ambiguous. Sequencing was done on a sample of blood. The CDR3 loop is CASSRSEGRHEQFF. CDR3 in DNA: TGTGCCAGCAGCCGATCTGAAGGGCGCCATGAGCAGTTCTTC. Complete variable domain (other parts from reference TRBV7-2 and TRBJ2-1): GAGVSQSPSNKVTEKGKDVELRCDPISGHTALYWYRQSLGQGLEFLIYFQGNSAPDKSGLPSDRFSAERTGGSVSTLTIQRTQQEDSAVYLCASSRSEGRHEQFFGPGTRLTVL.